Listed below are T cell receptor beta chains from one sample, sequenced in a study of T-cell memory formation after mild COVID-19. MiXCR, run by TCRdb on the 5' RACE reads, gives a single entry per CDR3 protein. The sample records about 100,000 distinct CDR3 sequences, 11% being singletons. Sequencing was done on a sample of PBMCs or a T cell subset sorted from them (not recorded which). The receptor source for this set is a man between 18 and 29 years old who had mild COVID-19 (a few samples of this study predate the infection). Cell type and time point are not known. The CDR3 runs from the conserved cysteine through the conserved F or W. Each record gives: J gene, clone size, V gene, CDR3 length, D gene, CDR3 DNA, CDR3 protein. A D gene is named only where the DNA matches it firmly. Only some rows state a clone size, as once, few, many or a class for expanded clones.

J gene: TRBJ1-5; clone size: few; V gene: TRBV29-1; CDR3 length: 12; D gene: TRBD1; CDR3 DNA: TGCAGCGGAGGGGACAGTAATCAGCCCCAGCATTTT; CDR3 protein: CSGGDSNQPQHF
J gene: TRBJ2-1; clone size: NA; V gene: TRBV29-1; CDR3 length: 14; D gene: TRBD2; CDR3 DNA: TGCAGCGTTGTGGCTAGCGGGGGTGTCAATGAGCAGTTCTTC; CDR3 protein: CSVVASGGVNEQFF
J gene: TRBJ2-1; clone size: few; V gene: TRBV4-2; CDR3 length: 15; D gene: NA; CDR3 DNA: TGTGCCAGCAGCCAAGAATGGGGGGCAGTGGATGAGCAGTTCTTC; CDR3 protein: CASSQEWGAVDEQFF
J gene: TRBJ2-5; clone size: many; V gene: TRBV7-3; CDR3 length: 16; D gene: NA; CDR3 DNA: TGTGCCAGCAGCTCAGGGCCGAGGGGGTCTCAAGAGACCCAGTACTTC; CDR3 protein: CASSSGPRGSQETQYF
J gene: TRBJ1-2; clone size: NA; V gene: TRBV30; CDR3 length: 15; D gene: NA; CDR3 DNA: TGTGCCTGGAGTGTTAGCGGGCAGGACCCCTATGGCTACACCTTC; CDR3 protein: CAWSVSGQDPYGYTF
J gene: TRBJ1-2; clone size: NA; V gene: TRBV27; CDR3 length: 13; D gene: NA; CDR3 DNA: TGTGCCAGCAGTTATCAGGGGCTGGAGGGCTACACCTTC; CDR3 protein: CASSYQGLEGYTF
J gene: TRBJ2-1; clone size: few; V gene: TRBV7-3; CDR3 length: 15; D gene: TRBD2; CDR3 DNA: TGTGCCAGCAGCCGCGCGGGGGGCTTTTACAATGAGCAGTTCTTC; CDR3 protein: CASSRAGGFYNEQFF
J gene: TRBJ2-3; clone size: NA; V gene: TRBV7-7; CDR3 length: 16; D gene: NA; CDR3 DNA: TGTGCCAGCAGCTTTGGGACGGGACTCAGCACAGATACGCAGTATTTT; CDR3 protein: CASSFGTGLSTDTQYF
J gene: TRBJ1-2; clone size: NA; V gene: TRBV7-9; CDR3 length: 15; D gene: NA; CDR3 DNA: TGTGCCAGCAGCTTAGCCCAGGACCGGCCCCATGGCTACACCTTC; CDR3 protein: CASSLAQDRPHGYTF
J gene: TRBJ1-5; clone size: many; V gene: TRBV7-2; CDR3 length: 12; D gene: NA; CDR3 DNA: TGTGCCAGCAGCTTCGCCAATCAGCCCCAGCATTTT; CDR3 protein: CASSFANQPQHF
J gene: TRBJ2-3; clone size: few; V gene: TRBV12-3/TRBV12-4; CDR3 length: 16; D gene: NA; CDR3 DNA: TGTGCCAGGAATAACGGTGGGGGGCTAATGTCAGATACGCAGTATTTT; CDR3 protein: CARNNGGGLMSDTQYF
J gene: TRBJ2-7; clone size: few; V gene: TRBV4-3; CDR3 length: 14; D gene: TRBD1; CDR3 DNA: TGCGCCAGCAGCCAAGATAGGGGGCCCTACGAGCAGTACTTC; CDR3 protein: CASSQDRGPYEQYF
J gene: TRBJ2-3; clone size: few; V gene: TRBV11-1; CDR3 length: 11; D gene: NA; CDR3 DNA: TGTGCCAGCAGCCTACAAGATACGCAGTATTTT; CDR3 protein: CASSLQDTQYF
J gene: TRBJ2-7; clone size: few; V gene: TRBV7-6; CDR3 length: 14; D gene: TRBD2; CDR3 DNA: TGTGCCAGCAGCCCGTGGAGCGGGGGAAACGAGCAGTACTTC; CDR3 protein: CASSPWSGGNEQYF
J gene: TRBJ2-5; clone size: NA; V gene: TRBV4-2; CDR3 length: 17; D gene: TRBD2; CDR3 DNA: TGTGCCAGCAGCCAAGAGGCACTAGCGGGGGCCCAAGGTACCCAGTACTTC; CDR3 protein: CASSQEALAGAQGTQYF
J gene: TRBJ1-1; clone size: many; V gene: TRBV7-8; CDR3 length: 11; D gene: NA; CDR3 DNA: TGTGCCAGCGGGGTTAACACTGAAGCTTTCTTT; CDR3 protein: CASGVNTEAFF
J gene: TRBJ2-6; clone size: few; V gene: TRBV7-6; CDR3 length: 15; D gene: TRBD1; CDR3 DNA: TGTGCCAGCAGCGGTACAGGGGCTGGGGCCAACGTCCTGACTTTC; CDR3 protein: CASSGTGAGANVLTF
J gene: TRBJ2-2; clone size: many; V gene: TRBV5-1; CDR3 length: 15; D gene: TRBD1; CDR3 DNA: TGCGCCAGCAGCTTTTGGACAGGGAACACCGGGGAGCTGTTTTTT; CDR3 protein: CASSFWTGNTGELFF
J gene: TRBJ2-5; clone size: few; V gene: TRBV7-9; CDR3 length: 17; D gene: TRBD1; CDR3 DNA: TGTGCCAGCAGCTTATCCCTAATGACAGGGGTGCGAGAGACCCAGTACTTC; CDR3 protein: CASSLSLMTGVRETQYF
J gene: TRBJ1-5; clone size: many; V gene: TRBV15; CDR3 length: 17; D gene: NA; CDR3 DNA: TGTGCCACCAGCAGAGATTTCCCAGGGTACAGCAATCAGCCCCAGCATTTT; CDR3 protein: CATSRDFPGYSNQPQHF
J gene: TRBJ2-3; clone size: few; V gene: TRBV7-8; CDR3 length: 13; D gene: NA; CDR3 DNA: TGTGCCAGCAGCCCCCGGGCCACAGATACGCAGTATTTT; CDR3 protein: CASSPRATDTQYF
J gene: TRBJ1-1; clone size: NA; V gene: TRBV20-1; CDR3 length: 13; D gene: NA; CDR3 DNA: TGCAGTGCTATCTGGCAAATAAACACTGAAGCTTTCTTT; CDR3 protein: CSAIWQINTEAFF
J gene: TRBJ2-5; clone size: NA; V gene: TRBV12-3/TRBV12-4; CDR3 length: 13; D gene: NA; CDR3 DNA: TGTGCCAGCAGTCAGGGCCATCGGGAGACCCAGTACTTC; CDR3 protein: CASSQGHRETQYF
J gene: TRBJ2-1; clone size: few; V gene: TRBV10-2; CDR3 length: 13; D gene: TRBD2; CDR3 DNA: TGCGCCAGCACTGGCGGGGGGGGGAAAGAGCAGTTCTTC; CDR3 protein: CASTGGGGKEQFF
J gene: TRBJ1-2; clone size: few; V gene: TRBV12-3/TRBV12-4; CDR3 length: 14; D gene: TRBD1; CDR3 DNA: TGTGCCAGCAGTCCGGGACAGGGTGGCTATGGCTACACCTTC; CDR3 protein: CASSPGQGGYGYTF
J gene: TRBJ2-5; clone size: NA; V gene: TRBV12-3/TRBV12-4; CDR3 length: 15; D gene: NA; CDR3 DNA: TGTGCCAGCAGTTCGCCCTCGACAGGGAGGGAGACCCAGTACTTC; CDR3 protein: CASSSPSTGRETQYF
J gene: TRBJ2-3; clone size: few; V gene: TRBV24-1; CDR3 length: 16; D gene: NA; CDR3 DNA: TGTGCCACCAGTGATGCCACCCGATTTGAAACAGATACGCAGTATTTT; CDR3 protein: CATSDATRFETDTQYF
J gene: TRBJ2-7; clone size: few; V gene: TRBV2; CDR3 length: 15; D gene: NA; CDR3 DNA: TGTGCCAGCAGTGTCCTCGACAGCTCCTACTACGAGCAGTACTTC; CDR3 protein: CASSVLDSSYYEQYF
J gene: TRBJ2-7; clone size: many; V gene: TRBV7-6; CDR3 length: 16; D gene: TRBD1; CDR3 DNA: TGTGCCAGCGCCCTGGAGACAGGGCCTTACTCTTACGAGCAGTACTTC; CDR3 protein: CASALETGPYSYEQYF
J gene: TRBJ1-4; clone size: NA; V gene: TRBV5-6; CDR3 length: 14; D gene: NA; CDR3 DNA: TGTGCCAGCAGCTTGGGCAGGGAAGGGGAAAAACTGTTTTTT; CDR3 protein: CASSLGREGEKLFF
J gene: TRBJ1-3; clone size: few; V gene: TRBV29-1; CDR3 length: 14; D gene: TRBD1; CDR3 DNA: TGCAGCGTGGGACAGGGGTTCTCGGGAAACACCATATATTTT; CDR3 protein: CSVGQGFSGNTIYF
J gene: TRBJ2-7; clone size: few; V gene: TRBV29-1; CDR3 length: 15; D gene: NA; CDR3 DNA: TGCAGCGTTGAAGAGCCGCAGGGAAAAGTGGGCGAGCAGTACTTC; CDR3 protein: CSVEEPQGKVGEQYF
J gene: TRBJ2-3; clone size: many; V gene: TRBV12-3/TRBV12-4; CDR3 length: 18; D gene: TRBD2; CDR3 DNA: TGTGCCAGCAGTTTACCGTTCCCAGCGGGGGGGCCGATGGATGCGCAGTATTTT; CDR3 protein: CASSLPFPAGGPMDAQYF
J gene: TRBJ2-1; clone size: few; V gene: TRBV7-2; CDR3 length: 14; D gene: NA; CDR3 DNA: TGTGCCAGCAGCGTAACCGGGACCTACAATGAGCAGTTCTTC; CDR3 protein: CASSVTGTYNEQFF
J gene: TRBJ2-1; clone size: many; V gene: TRBV12-3/TRBV12-4; CDR3 length: 15; D gene: TRBD2; CDR3 DNA: TGTGCCAGCAGCCCGACTAGCGGGGGCTACAATGAGCAGTTCTTC; CDR3 protein: CASSPTSGGYNEQFF
J gene: TRBJ2-7; clone size: NA; V gene: TRBV29-1; CDR3 length: 12; D gene: NA; CDR3 DNA: TGCAGCGTTGAACAACAGGGCTACGAGCAGTACTTC; CDR3 protein: CSVEQQGYEQYF
J gene: TRBJ2-2; clone size: many; V gene: TRBV7-6; CDR3 length: 17; D gene: TRBD2; CDR3 DNA: TGTGCCAGCAGCCAGAGCGGGGGGGATGAGAACACCGGGGAGCTGTTTTTT; CDR3 protein: CASSQSGGDENTGELFF
J gene: TRBJ2-5; clone size: NA; V gene: TRBV6-5; CDR3 length: 13; D gene: NA; CDR3 DNA: TGTGCCAGCAGTCGTCAAGGGATGGAGACCCAGTACTTC; CDR3 protein: CASSRQGMETQYF
J gene: TRBJ1-3; clone size: NA; V gene: TRBV6-5; CDR3 length: 15; D gene: NA; CDR3 DNA: TGTGCCAGCAGTCACTCCGCCGGCTCTGGAAACACCATATATTTT; CDR3 protein: CASSHSAGSGNTIYF
J gene: TRBJ2-2; clone size: NA; V gene: TRBV5-1; CDR3 length: 15; D gene: NA; CDR3 DNA: TGCGCCAGCATTTTTAGGGCGAGGGGCACCGGGGAGCTGTTTTTT; CDR3 protein: CASIFRARGTGELFF
J gene: TRBJ2-3; clone size: NA; V gene: TRBV6-2/TRBV6-3; CDR3 length: 17; D gene: NA; CDR3 DNA: TGTGCCAGCAGTTACCTTTCCTGGGACACGGGCACAGATACGCAGTATTTT; CDR3 protein: CASSYLSWDTGTDTQYF
J gene: TRBJ2-4; clone size: few; V gene: TRBV20-1; CDR3 length: 13; D gene: NA; CDR3 DNA: TGCAGTGCTAGAGAACCGGATTCAAACATTCAGTACTTC; CDR3 protein: CSAREPDSNIQYF
J gene: TRBJ2-3; clone size: NA; V gene: TRBV7-2; CDR3 length: 18; D gene: TRBD2; CDR3 DNA: TGTGCCAGCAGCTCGGAAAGGCGACTAGCGCGGAGCACAGATACGCAGTATTTT; CDR3 protein: CASSSERRLARSTDTQYF
J gene: TRBJ2-1; clone size: NA; V gene: TRBV29-1; CDR3 length: 15; D gene: TRBD1; CDR3 DNA: TGCAGCGTCACGAGACAGGGGACCCTCCACAATGAGCAGTTCTTC; CDR3 protein: CSVTRQGTLHNEQFF
J gene: TRBJ2-3; clone size: NA; V gene: TRBV5-6; CDR3 length: 15; D gene: NA; CDR3 DNA: TGTGCCAGCAGCTTCGCGTACGCGTTCACAGATACGCAGTATTTT; CDR3 protein: CASSFAYAFTDTQYF
J gene: TRBJ2-5; clone size: NA; V gene: TRBV12-3/TRBV12-4; CDR3 length: 14; D gene: NA; CDR3 DNA: TGTGCCAGCAGGGAAGTGGGGGGACAAGAGACCCAGTACTTC; CDR3 protein: CASREVGGQETQYF
J gene: TRBJ2-7; clone size: few; V gene: TRBV4-1; CDR3 length: 16; D gene: NA; CDR3 DNA: TGCGCCAGCAGCAGCGGGGGGACAGGGGTACTCTACGAGCAGTACTTC; CDR3 protein: CASSSGGTGVLYEQYF
J gene: TRBJ2-5; clone size: few; V gene: TRBV6-2/TRBV6-3; CDR3 length: 14; D gene: NA; CDR3 DNA: TGTGCCAGCAGGTGGGGACGGCCGCAAGAGACCCAGTACTTC; CDR3 protein: CASRWGRPQETQYF
J gene: TRBJ1-5; clone size: few; V gene: TRBV6-1; CDR3 length: 15; D gene: NA; CDR3 DNA: TGTGCCAGCCGAACGGGGGACATACATAATCAGCCCCAGCATTTT; CDR3 protein: CASRTGDIHNQPQHF
J gene: TRBJ1-1; clone size: few; V gene: TRBV6-5; CDR3 length: 13; D gene: NA; CDR3 DNA: TGTGCCAGCAGTTTTCAGGGAGGGTCTGAAGCTTTCTTT; CDR3 protein: CASSFQGGSEAFF